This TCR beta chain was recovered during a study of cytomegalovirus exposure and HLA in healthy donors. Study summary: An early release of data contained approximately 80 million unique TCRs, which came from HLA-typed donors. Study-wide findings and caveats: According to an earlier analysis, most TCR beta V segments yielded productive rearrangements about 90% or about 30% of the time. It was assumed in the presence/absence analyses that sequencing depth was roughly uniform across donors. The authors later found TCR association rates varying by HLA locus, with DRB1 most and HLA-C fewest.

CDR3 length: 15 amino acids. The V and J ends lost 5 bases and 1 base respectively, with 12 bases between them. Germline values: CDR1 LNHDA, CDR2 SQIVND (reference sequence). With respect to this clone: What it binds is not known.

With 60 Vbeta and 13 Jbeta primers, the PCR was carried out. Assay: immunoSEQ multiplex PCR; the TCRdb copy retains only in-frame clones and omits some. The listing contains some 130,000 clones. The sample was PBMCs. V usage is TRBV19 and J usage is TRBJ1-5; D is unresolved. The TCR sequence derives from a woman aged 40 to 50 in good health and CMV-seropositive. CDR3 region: CASSRQAKSNQPQHF. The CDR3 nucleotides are TGTGCCAGTAGTCGGCAGGCAAAGAGCAATCAGCCCCAGCATTTT.